This TCR beta chain was documented in a study of T cells expressing NK-cell markers. Study-wide context: In sorted CD3+CD56+NKG2C+, CD3+CD56+NKG2C- and CD3+CD56-NKG2C+ T cells, TCR beta repertoires were obtained. With respect to HCMV, most of the eight sequenced donors were seropositive, and one was seronegative. Findings of the study overall: Researchers report these clonotypes also headed the CD3+CD56-NKG2C+ fraction in a handful of donors.

Regarding this clonotype: Its specificity is not known.

UMIs accompanied the 5'RACE template switching by which TCR beta cDNA was made. Reprocessing the 5' RACE reads, TCRdb reports a single entry for every CDR3 protein and omits DNA. This sample's clone table lists approximately 420,000 distinct CDR3 sequences. Germline V gene sequence: CDR1 WSHSY, CDR2 SAAADI. This CDR3 spans 14 amino acids. This chain uses TRBV10-2 with TRBJ2-1. The source of this sequence is a woman aged 45-65 years in good health. Sequenced sample: blood T cells: a sorted CD56 or NKG2C T cell subset, CD4+ or CD8+ T cells, or bulk PBMC T cells (not recorded which). CDR3: CASSELRLSSEQFF.